A selection of T cell receptor beta chains follows, all from one sample in a study of cytomegalovirus exposure and HLA in healthy donors. The method was immunoSEQ multiplex PCR; TCRdb's version includes in-frame clones alone and lacks a portion of them. The profile shows about 170,000 clones, approximately 96% of them singletons. The sequenced material came from PBMCs. These receptors originate from a woman younger than 35 in good health and CMV-seronegative. CDR3s include the opening cysteine and the closing phenylalanine or tryptophan. Fields, in order: D gene, clone size, V gene, J gene, CDR3 protein, CDR3 DNA. The D gene is left open where the match is weak. Size tells how often a clone was seen (once, few, many) or the class of an expanded clone, and some rows leave it out.

NA	once	TRBV29-1	TRBJ2-7	CSVTGGLGEGYEQYF	TGCAGCGTTACCGGGGGGCTCGGGGAAGGATACGAGCAGTACTTC
TRBD1	once	TRBV5-4	TRBJ2-1	CASSVTGAYEQFF	TGTGCCAGCAGCGTGACAGGGGCCTATGAGCAGTTCTTC
NA	NA	TRBV11-3	TRBJ2-2	CASSPESNTGELFF	TGTGCCAGCAGCCCAGAATCGAACACCGGGGAGCTGTTTTTT
TRBD2	NA	TRBV9	TRBJ2-1	CASSLTSGGLKNEQFF	TGTGCCAGCAGTCTCACTTCGGGGGGGCTTAAGAATGAGCAGTTCTTC
NA	NA	TRBV11-3	TRBJ2-1	CASSLGRANNEQFF	TGTGCCAGCAGCTTAGGCAGGGCGAACAATGAGCAGTTCTTC
TRBD1	NA	TRBV27	TRBJ2-3	CASSATGASSGTDTQYF	TGTGCCAGCAGTGCGACAGGGGCTTCCTCAGGCACAGATACGCAGTATTTT
NA	NA	TRBV6-6	TRBJ1-4	CASSWIQDLGEKLFF	TGTGCCAGCAGTTGGATCCAGGACTTAGGGGAAAAACTGTTTTTT
NA	few	TRBV5-4	TRBJ2-1	CASSEIAAYNEQFF	TGTGCCAGCAGTGAGATAGCGGCTTACAATGAGCAGTTCTTC
NA	NA	TRBV4-2	TRBJ1-2	CASSQDLLDYGYTF	TGTGCCAGCAGCCAAGATTTGTTAGACTATGGCTACACCTTC
TRBD1	NA	TRBV5-6	TRBJ2-1	CASSPLSYRGEQFF	TGTGCCAGCAGCCCCCTTTCGTACAGGGGTGAGCAGTTCTTC
TRBD1	NA	TRBV6-6	TRBJ2-7	CASSYSGSGGQSEQYF	TGTGCCAGCAGTTACTCTGGATCAGGGGGCCAGAGCGAGCAGTACTTC
NA	NA	TRBV4-3	TRBJ2-3	CASSQDRRGGIDTQYF	TGCGCCAGCAGCCAAGATAGGAGGGGGGGGATAGATACGCAGTATTTT
NA	once	TRBV6-1	TRBJ2-6	CASSGTEHSGANVLTF	TGTGCCAGCAGTGGGACAGAACACTCTGGGGCCAACGTCCTGACTTTC
NA	NA	TRBV7-9	TRBJ2-2	CASSFAGDTGELFF	TGTGCCAGCAGCTTCGCAGGGGACACCGGGGAGCTGTTTTTT
NA	once	TRBV13	TRBJ2-3	CASSLPMRGTDTQYF	TGTGCCAGCAGCTTACCCATGCGGGGCACAGATACGCAGTATTTT
TRBD2	NA	TRBV7-2	TRBJ2-3	CASRVGGTSTDTQYF	TGTGCCAGCAGGGTCGGGGGGACTAGCACAGATACGCAGTATTTT
TRBD1	once	TRBV7-6	TRBJ1-2	CASSPGQGASGYTF	TGTGCCAGCAGCCCTGGACAGGGGGCGAGTGGCTACACCTTC
TRBD2	NA	TRBV4-3	TRBJ2-2	CASSQASGGNTGELFF	TGCGCCAGCAGCCAAGCTAGCGGGGGCAACACCGGGGAGCTGTTTTTT
TRBD1	NA	TRBV25-1	TRBJ2-7	CASSERGQGAYEQYF	TGTGCCAGCAGTGAACGTGGACAGGGGGCCTACGAGCAGTACTTC
NA	NA	TRBV2	TRBJ1-6	CASRETGIPNSPLHF	TGTGCCAGCAGGGAGACAGGCATCCCTAATTCACCCCTCCACTTT
NA	NA	TRBV5-4	TRBJ2-7	CASSLGNYEQYF	TGTGCCAGCAGCCTCGGGAACTACGAGCAGTACTTC
NA	NA	TRBV14	TRBJ2-3	CASSHYLQAETQYF	TGTGCCAGCAGCCATTACCTACAGGCTGAAACGCAGTATTTT
TRBD1	NA	TRBV5-1	TRBJ2-1	CASTPGQGNNEQFF	TGCGCCAGCACCCCGGGACAGGGGAATAATGAGCAGTTCTTC
TRBD1	NA	TRBV7-9	TRBJ1-5	CASSQDRGSQPQHF	TGTGCCAGCAGTCAAGACAGGGGAAGTCAGCCCCAGCATTTT
NA	NA	TRBV2	TRBJ1-4	CASSETAGDREKLFF	TGTGCCAGCAGTGAGACAGCTGGGGATAGGGAAAAACTGTTTTTT
TRBD1	NA	TRBV30	TRBJ1-5	CAWSVQDRGRQPQHF	TGTGCCTGGAGTGTACAGGACAGGGGGCGTCAGCCCCAGCATTTT
NA	NA	TRBV6-5	TRBJ2-7	CASSYPPYEQYF	TGTGCCAGCAGTTACCCTCCCTACGAGCAGTACTTC
TRBD1	NA	TRBV19	TRBJ1-2	CASSIVQGAIVCGYTF	TGTGCCAGTAGTATAGTCCAGGGGGCGATAGTATGTGGCTACACCTTC
NA	NA	TRBV4-1	TRBJ1-1	CASSQKVGNTEAFF	TGCGCCAGCAGCCAAAAAGTGGGCAACACTGAAGCTTTCTTT
TRBD1	NA	TRBV6-5	TRBJ2-7	CASSYSAGGIDEQYF	TGTGCCAGCAGTTACTCGGCAGGGGGCATCGACGAGCAGTACTTC
TRBD1	once	TRBV13	TRBJ1-2	CASSPGGRTLNYGYTF	TGTGCCAGCAGCCCAGGGGGAAGAACCCTTAACTATGGCTACACCTTC
TRBD1	NA	TRBV19	TRBJ1-1	CASSTGLNTEAFF	TGTGCCAGTTCGACAGGGTTGAACACTGAAGCTTTCTTT
TRBD1	NA	TRBV4-3	TRBJ2-7	CASSLHPGQGYEQYF	TGCGCCAGCAGCCTACATCCGGGACAGGGCTACGAGCAGTACTTC
NA	once	TRBV19	TRBJ1-3	CASSIWENSGNTIYF	TGTGCCAGTAGTATATGGGAGAACTCTGGAAACACCATATATTTT
NA	NA	TRBV4-1	TRBJ2-5	CASSRGLQETQYF	TGCGCCAGCAGCCGGGGACTCCAAGAGACCCAGTACTTC
NA	NA	TRBV25-1	TRBJ2-5	CASSEGWDNQETQYF	TGTGCCAGCAGTGAAGGGTGGGACAACCAAGAGACCCAGTACTTC
TRBD1	NA	TRBV10-3	TRBJ2-3	CAIRRQGSTDTQYF	TGTGCCATCAGGAGACAGGGCAGCACAGATACGCAGTATTTT
NA	NA	TRBV30	TRBJ1-1	CAWSLVGGNTEAFF	TGTGCCTGGAGCCTTGTGGGGGGGAACACTGAAGCTTTCTTT
NA	NA	TRBV4-1	TRBJ2-4	CASSQVGQMNIQYF	TGCGCCAGCAGCCAAGTGGGACAAATGAACATTCAGTACTTC
NA	NA	TRBV6-5	TRBJ1-5	CASSAGADNQPQHF	TGTGCCAGCAGTGCAGGGGCGGACAATCAGCCCCAGCATTTT
NA	once	TRBV9	TRBJ2-6	CASGGAATSGANVLTF	TGTGCCAGCGGGGGGGCGGCGACCTCTGGGGCCAACGTCCTGACTTTC
NA	NA	TRBV2	TRBJ1-5	CASSGTDSNQPQHF	TGTGCCAGCAGTGGAACTGATAGCAATCAGCCCCAGCATTTT
TRBD2	NA	TRBV9	TRBJ2-1	CASSVGWRGGPSSYNEQFF	TGTGCCAGCAGCGTAGGATGGCGGGGGGGTCCGAGCTCCTACAATGAGCAGTTCTTC
TRBD1	many	TRBV7-3	TRBJ1-6	CASSSGQPNSPLHF	TGTGCCAGCAGCTCGGGACAGCCTAATTCACCCCTCCACTTT
TRBD1	NA	TRBV5-4	TRBJ2-7	CASSFTGVSYEQYF	TGTGCCAGCAGCTTTACAGGGGTATCCTACGAGCAGTACTTC
TRBD1	NA	TRBV6-5	TRBJ1-1	CASSQYPTGEAFF	TGTGCCAGCAGTCAGTACCCCACAGGGGAGGCTTTCTTT
TRBD2	NA	TRBV14	TRBJ2-5	CASSQRRNSGGEETQYF	TGTGCCAGCAGCCAACGAAGGAATAGCGGGGGGGAAGAGACCCAGTACTTC
NA	NA	TRBV30	TRBJ1-1	CAWMGPNTEAFF	TGTGCCTGGATGGGGCCAAACACTGAAGCTTTCTTT
NA	NA	TRBV27	TRBJ1-2	CASSLSTQGYTF	TGTGCCAGCAGTTTATCCACCCAGGGCTACACCTTC
NA	NA	TRBV6-5	TRBJ1-2	CASSYLDRASGYTF	TGTGCCAGCAGTTATCTTGACAGAGCAAGTGGCTACACCTTC
NA	NA	TRBV6-5	TRBJ1-1	CASSKEMLLNTEAFF	TGTGCCAGCAGTAAAGAGATGCTCCTGAACACTGAAGCTTTCTTT
TRBD1	NA	TRBV5-1	TRBJ2-7	CASSLGGGQGAYEQYF	TGCGCCAGCAGCTTGGGGGGGGGACAGGGAGCCTACGAGCAGTACTTC
TRBD1	NA	TRBV11-3	TRBJ1-2	CASSLGTTGGANYGYTF	TGTGCCAGCAGCTTAGGAACTACAGGGGGAGCTAACTATGGCTACACCTTC
NA	NA	TRBV6-5	TRBJ2-1	CASSLVPGNEQFF	TGTGCCAGCAGTCTCGTCCCGGGCAATGAGCAGTTCTTC
NA	NA	TRBV7-9	TRBJ2-7	CASSLGQPLSYEQYF	TGTGCCAGCAGCTTAGGACAGCCCTTATCCTACGAGCAGTACTTC
TRBD1	NA	TRBV5-4	TRBJ2-7	CASSFGMPDRGEQYF	TGTGCCAGCAGCTTCGGGATGCCAGACAGGGGAGAGCAGTACTTC
NA	once	TRBV5-5	TRBJ1-2	CASRRTGRQVQGGYTF	TGTGCCAGCAGGCGAACCGGGCGACAGGTTCAAGGTGGCTACACCTTC
NA	NA	TRBV5-1	TRBJ1-2	CASSLSGNYGYTF	TGCGCCAGCAGCTTGTCAGGGAATTATGGCTACACCTTC